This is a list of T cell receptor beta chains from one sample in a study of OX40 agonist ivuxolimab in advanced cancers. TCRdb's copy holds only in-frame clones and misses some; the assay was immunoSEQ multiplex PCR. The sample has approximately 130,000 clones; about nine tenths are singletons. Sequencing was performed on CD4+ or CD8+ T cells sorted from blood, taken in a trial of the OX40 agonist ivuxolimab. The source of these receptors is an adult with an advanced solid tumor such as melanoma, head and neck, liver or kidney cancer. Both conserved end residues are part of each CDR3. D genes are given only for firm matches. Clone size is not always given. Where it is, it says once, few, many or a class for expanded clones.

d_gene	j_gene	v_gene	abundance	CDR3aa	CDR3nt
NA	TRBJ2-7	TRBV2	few	CASRAQQAAYEQYF	TGTGCCAGCAGGGCCCAACAGGCAGCCTACGAGCAGTACTTC
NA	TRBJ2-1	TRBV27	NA	CASSPGTGDNEQFF	TGTGCCAGCAGTCCTGGTACGGGGGACAATGAGCAGTTCTTC
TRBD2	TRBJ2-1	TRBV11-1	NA	CASSLVGTSGGAEQFF	TGTGCCAGCAGCTTAGTCGGGACTAGCGGTGGGGCTGAGCAGTTCTTC
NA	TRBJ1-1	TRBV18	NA	CASTQGNTEAFF	TGTGCCAGTACACAGGGGAACACTGAAGCTTTCTTT
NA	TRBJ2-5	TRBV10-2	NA	CASIPSAQETQYF	TGCGCCAGCATCCCTAGTGCACAAGAGACCCAGTACTTC
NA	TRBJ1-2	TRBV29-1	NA	CSILTGIYGYTF	TGCAGCATCCTAACGGGCATTTATGGCTACACCTTC
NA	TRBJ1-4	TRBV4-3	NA	CASLNSEKLFF	TGCGCCAGCCTAAACAGTGAAAAACTGTTTTTT
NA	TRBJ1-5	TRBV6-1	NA	CATRDGRILQPQHF	TGTGCCACCCGCGACGGGAGGATTCTTCAGCCCCAGCATTTT
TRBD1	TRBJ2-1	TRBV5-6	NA	CASSLSVIWDSSYNEQFF	TGTGCCAGCAGCTTAAGTGTTATTTGGGACAGCTCCTACAATGAGCAGTTCTTC
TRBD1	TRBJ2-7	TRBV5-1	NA	CASSRGQGGYEQYF	TGCGCCAGCAGCCGGGGACAGGGAGGCTACGAGCAGTACTTC
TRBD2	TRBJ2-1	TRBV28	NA	CASSPLTSGKADEQFF	TGTGCCAGCAGTCCCCTGACTAGCGGGAAAGCGGATGAGCAGTTCTTC
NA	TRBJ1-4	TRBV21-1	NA	CASSTSTGRGPTNEKLFF	TGTGCCAGCAGCACCTCAACTGGGCGGGGTCCAACTAATGAAAAACTGTTTTTT
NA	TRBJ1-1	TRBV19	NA	CASSIGAQQNTEAFF	TGTGCCAGTAGTATAGGGGCACAGCAGAACACTGAAGCTTTCTTT
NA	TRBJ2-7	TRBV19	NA	CASSIDPGAEISYEQYF	TGTGCCAGTAGTATAGATCCTGGCGCGGAGATTTCCTACGAGCAGTACTTC
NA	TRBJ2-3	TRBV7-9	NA	CASSFSVSTDTQYF	TGTGCCAGCAGCTTTTCCGTTAGCACAGATACGCAGTATTTT
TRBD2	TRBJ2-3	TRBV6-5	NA	CASRTAGLGTDTQYF	TGTGCCAGCAGGACCGCGGGACTAGGCACAGATACGCAGTATTTT
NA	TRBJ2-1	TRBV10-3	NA	CAISEGGATYNEQFF	TGTGCCATCAGTGAAGGCGGGGCCACCTACAATGAGCAGTTCTTC
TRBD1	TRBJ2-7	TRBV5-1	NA	CASSLWTGASEQYF	TGCGCCAGCAGCTTGTGGACAGGGGCGAGCGAGCAGTACTTC
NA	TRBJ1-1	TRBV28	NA	CASRVMANTEAFF	TGTGCCAGCAGGGTAATGGCTAACACTGAAGCTTTCTTT
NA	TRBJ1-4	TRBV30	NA	CAWSGKVGESSPLGKLFF	TGTGCCTGGAGTGGAAAGGTCGGCGAATCGTCTCCCCTGGGGAAACTGTTTTTT
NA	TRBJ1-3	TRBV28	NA	CASSLMGMTGNTIYF	TGTGCCAGCAGTTTGATGGGCATGACGGGAAACACCATATATTTT
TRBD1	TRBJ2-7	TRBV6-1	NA	CASMNRDRSPYEQYF	TGCGCCAGCATGAACCGGGACAGAAGCCCCTACGAGCAGTACTTC
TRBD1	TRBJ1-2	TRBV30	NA	CAWSPGGDGYTF	TGTGCCTGGAGTCCAGGGGGTGATGGCTACACCTTC
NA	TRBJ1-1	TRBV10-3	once	CATGTNTEAFF	TGTGCCACGGGGACGAACACTGAAGCTTTCTTT
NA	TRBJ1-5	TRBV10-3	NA	CAISESSEQPQHF	TGTGCCATCAGTGAGTCGTCGGAACAGCCCCAGCATTTT
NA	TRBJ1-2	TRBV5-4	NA	CASSFVRGDGYTF	TGTGCCAGCAGCTTCGTGAGGGGGGATGGCTACACCTTC
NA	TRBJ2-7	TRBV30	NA	CAWSAWGVFYEQYF	TGTGCCTGGAGTGCCTGGGGAGTCTTCTACGAGCAGTACTTC
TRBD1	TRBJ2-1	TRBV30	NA	CAWGRQGIINEQFF	TGTGCCTGGGGGAGACAGGGTATTATAAATGAGCAGTTCTTC
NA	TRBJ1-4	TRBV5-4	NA	CASSGGRELNEKLFF	TGTGCCAGCAGCGGCGGCCGGGAACTTAATGAAAAACTGTTTTTT
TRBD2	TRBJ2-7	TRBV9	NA	CASSVGIAGEGEQYF	TGTGCCAGCAGCGTAGGAATAGCGGGAGAGGGCGAGCAGTACTTC
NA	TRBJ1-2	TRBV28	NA	CASSETANYGYTF	TGTGCCAGCAGTGAGACAGCGAACTATGGCTACACCTTC
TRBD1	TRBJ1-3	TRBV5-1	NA	CASSGGQLSGNTIYF	TGCGCCAGCAGCGGGGGACAGCTCTCTGGAAACACCATATATTTT
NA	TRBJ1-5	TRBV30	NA	CAWSGPGGQPQHF	TGTGCCTGGAGCGGACCGGGGGGTCAGCCCCAGCATTTT
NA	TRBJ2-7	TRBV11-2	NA	CASSLGQFSYEQYF	TGTGCCAGCAGCTTAGGACAGTTTAGCTACGAGCAGTACTTC
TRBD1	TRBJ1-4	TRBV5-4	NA	CASSRDSSTNEKLFF	TGTGCCAGCAGCCGGGACAGTTCAACTAATGAAAAACTGTTTTTT
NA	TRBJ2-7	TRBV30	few	CAWNEGSYEQYF	TGTGCCTGGAATGAGGGCTCCTACGAGCAGTACTTC
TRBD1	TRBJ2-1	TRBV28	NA	CASSLSRQGTSRNEQFF	TGTGCCAGCAGTTTATCCCGACAGGGTACATCTAGGAATGAGCAGTTCTTC
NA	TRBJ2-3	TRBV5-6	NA	CASSFQTTVVDTQYF	TGTGCCAGCAGCTTCCAGACGACCGTTGTAGATACGCAGTATTTT
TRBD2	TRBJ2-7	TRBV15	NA	CATSRDQGLVDEQYF	TGTGCCACCAGCAGAGATCAGGGACTAGTAGACGAGCAGTACTTC
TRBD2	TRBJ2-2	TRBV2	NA	CASSGSWEGRANTGELFF	TGTGCCAGCAGTGGATCGTGGGAAGGGAGGGCCAACACCGGGGAGCTGTTTTTT
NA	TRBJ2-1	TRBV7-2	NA	CASSLAGPSFTNEQFF	TGTGCCAGCAGCTTAGCGGGACCCAGCTTTACGAATGAGCAGTTCTTC
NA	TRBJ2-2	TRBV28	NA	CASSFSYSDTGELFF	TGTGCCAGCAGTTTCAGTTACTCCGATACCGGGGAGCTGTTTTTT
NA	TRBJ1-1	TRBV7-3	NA	CASSSTGHTEAFF	TGTGCCAGCAGCTCAACCGGTCACACTGAAGCTTTCTTT
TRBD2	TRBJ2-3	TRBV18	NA	CASSPVTSADTQYF	TGTGCCAGCTCACCAGTGACTAGCGCAGATACGCAGTATTTT
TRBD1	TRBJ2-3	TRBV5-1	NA	CASSHRQGDTDTQYF	TGCGCCAGCAGCCATCGACAGGGAGACACAGATACGCAGTATTTT
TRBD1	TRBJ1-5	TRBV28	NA	CASGFGTGEQPQHF	TGTGCCAGCGGATTCGGAACAGGGGAGCAGCCCCAGCATTTT
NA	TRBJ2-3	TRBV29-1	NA	CSVVPQGNPTDTQYF	TGCAGCGTTGTTCCACAGGGCAACCCCACAGATACGCAGTATTTT
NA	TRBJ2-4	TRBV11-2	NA	CASSLALLGGRGQYF	TGTGCCAGCAGCTTAGCCCTACTAGGGGGGCGGGGTCAGTACTTC
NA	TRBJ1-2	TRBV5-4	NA	CASSLDGGGYTF	TGTGCCAGCAGCTTGGATGGGGGCGGCTACACCTTC
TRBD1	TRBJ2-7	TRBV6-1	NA	CASTLIGPTGYEQYF	TGTGCCAGCACCCTCATAGGGCCGACAGGGTACGAGCAGTACTTC